Each of the 26 T cell receptor beta chains below was sequenced from the same sample in a study of cytomegalovirus exposure and HLA in healthy donors. This PCR relied on a set of 60 Vbeta primers and 13 Jbeta primers. Measured with immunoSEQ multiplex PCR; TCRdb has only the in-frame clones, and not every one. This table has around 200,000 clones, about 59% appearing once. Input material: PBMCs. Receptor source: a man aged 35-49 years in good health and CMV-seronegative.

J is TRBJ2-5 and V is TRBV30, with 10 bases lining up with TRBD1. With 4 bases clipped from V and 5 bases from J, the junction kept 10 bases outside the gene matches. Germline values: CDR1 GTSNPN, CDR2 SVGIG (reference sequence). This CDR3 spans 15 amino acids. CDR3 nucleotide sequence: TGTGCCTGGATCAAGACAGGGGGCCGATCGGAGACCCAGTACTTC. It codes for CAWIKTGGRSETQYF.

A single count supports this clone. This chain uses TRBV6-4 with TRBJ1-1, with D maybe TRBD1 (6 bases). This CDR3 contains 15 residues. In germline, CDR1 is MRHNA, CDR2 SNTAGT. The V gene lost 6 bases and the J gene lost 3 bases, with 17 bases spanning the gap. CDR3 nucleotides: TGTGCCAGCAGACTCAGCCAGGACAGAGACACTGAAGCTTTCTTT. Its translation: CASRLSQDRDTEAFF.

In its sample, this clone was seen a few times. The chain combines TRBV7-3 with TRBJ2-2; a possible D gene is TRBD1 (6 bases). Germline assignment: CDR1 SGHTA and CDR2 FQGTGA. CDR3 length: 14 amino acids. V shed 5 bases and J shed 4 bases, with 11 bases lying between them. The CDR3 DNA is TGTGCCAGCAGCAATCAAGGGGGCACCGGGGAGCTGTTTTTT. Amino acid sequence: CASSNQGGTGELFF.

V and J are TRBV10-3 and TRBJ1-2; weak D call: TRBD1 (6 bases). The CDR3 runs to 13 residues. V lost 3 bases to trimming and J lost 3 bases, with 8 bases between them. Germline V gives CDR1 ENHRY, CDR2 SYGVKD. The CDR3 protein is CAISEGGDYGYTF. CDR3 DNA: TGTGCCATCAGTGAAGGGGGGGACTATGGCTACACCTTC.

The V and J genes are TRBV28 and TRBJ2-6; the match to TRBD1 covers 11 bases. V lost 3 bases to trimming and J lost 4 bases; unmatched junction nucleotides: 8. Per germline, CDR1 MDHEN and CDR2 SYDVKM. This CDR3 region has 18 residues. CDR3 in amino acids: CASSLAGQGAAGANVLTF. CDR3 nucleotides: TGTGCCAGCAGTTTGGCCGGACAGGGGGCGGCAGGGGCCAACGTCCTGACTTTC.

In this sample, this clone turned up a few times. This chain uses TRBV7-9 with TRBJ1-1; 11 bases map to TRBD1. The CDR3 is 12 amino acids. Germline trimming cut 5 bases from V and 12 bases from J; bases unmatched to any gene: 5. Germline-derived CDR1 and CDR2 are SEHNR and FQNEAQ (reference sequence). DNA of the CDR3: TGTGCCAGCAGCCTTGGACAGGGGGCGACTTTCTTT. Protein: CASSLGQGATFF.

This clone was detected a few times. This chain uses TRBV19 with TRBJ1-5; 10 bases agree with TRBD1. CDR1 and CDR2 from the germline V gene are LNHDA and SQIVND (reference sequence). The junction had 9 bases not matched to a gene; V was cut back by 10 bases and J by 6 bases. The CDR3 runs 14 residues. The CDR3 region has the DNA TGTGCCACGGAACCGGGACAGGGGCCTCAGCCCCAGCATTTT. This sequence encodes CATEPGQGPQPQHF.

The chain uses TRBV6-6 and TRBJ1-4, with 8 nucleotides matching TRBD1. CDR1 is MNHNY, CDR2 SVGAGI, per germline (reference sequence). This CDR3 spans 16 amino acids. Unmatched junction bases numbered 14, after V lost 7 bases and J lost 7 bases. Written as DNA, the CDR3 is TGTGCCAGCACTCCTAAGGGACAGGTCGGTAGTGAAAAACTGTTTTTT. Its protein is CASTPKGQVGSEKLFF.

CDR3 sequence reads: CASTPTGGSHTQYF. The CDR3 region has the DNA TGTGCCAGTACCCCCACAGGGGGCTCTCATACGCAGTATTTT. The V call is TRBV19, the J call TRBJ2-3; 9 bases match TRBD1. CDR3 length: 14 residues. With 7 bases clipped from V and 7 bases from J, the junction kept 9 bases outside the gene matches. CDR1 is LNHDA and CDR2 is SQIVND in the germline V gene (reference sequence).

This clone was seen a single time. The rearrangement links TRBV7-6 to TRBJ2-2; D possibly corresponds to TRBD1 (5 bases). V lost 6 bases, J lost 3 bases, and 11 bases lay in between. CDR1 and CDR2 (germline): SGHVS, FNYEAQ. The CDR3 runs 14 residues. CDR3: CASRVDSYTGELFF. The CDR3 DNA sequence: TGTGCCAGCAGAGTAGACAGTTACACCGGGGAGCTGTTTTTT.

This chain links TRBV18 with TRBJ1-6; 8 bases are a match to TRBD1. Germline V gene data show CDR1 as KGHSH and CDR2 as LQKENI. The CDR3 extends over 15 amino acids. V was clipped by 3 bases and J by 7 bases; unmatched bases: 5. The DNA for the CDR3 is TGTGCCAGCTCACCCGGGGACAGGCAGAATTCACCCCTCCACTTT. Translated: CASSPGDRQNSPLHF.

V and J are TRBV2 and TRBJ2-1, with no clear D. Trimming took off 5 bases at V and 1 base at J, with 12 bases between the two ends. Germline CDR1 reads SNHLY; CDR2 reads FYNNEI. This CDR3 has 15 amino acids. CDR3 sequence (DNA): TGTGCCAGCAGTTTAGGAGTCGGGTCCTACAATGAGCAGTTCTTC. Its translation: CASSLGVGSYNEQFF.

The chain has TRBV7-2 and TRBJ2-1; 13 bases agree with TRBD2. Germline V gene sequence: CDR1 SGHTA, CDR2 FQGNSA. The CDR3 is 18 residues long. Trimming removed 0 bases from V and 7 bases from J; junction bases left unmatched: 9. CDR3 in amino acids: CASSLAPGTSGRGNEQFF. The CDR3 DNA reads as TGTGCCAGCAGCTTAGCCCCCGGAACTAGCGGGAGGGGTAATGAGCAGTTCTTC.

The V and J genes are TRBV14 and TRBJ1-2; D not certain. Looked up from germline, CDR1 is SGHDN and CDR2 is FVKESK. The CDR3 extends over 12 amino acids. V shed 4 bases and J shed 4 bases, with 7 bases lying between them. DNA for the CDR3: TGTGCCAGCAGCCCCTCTTCCTATGGCTACACCTTC. It is translated as CASSPSSYGYTF. The variable domain in full, with the rest retrieved from reference TRBV14 and TRBJ1-2, is EAGVTQFPSHSVIEKGQTVTLRCDPISGHDNLYWYRRVMGKEIKFLLHFVKESKQDESGMPNNRFLAERTGGTYSTLKVQPAELEDSGVYFCASSPSSYGYTFGSGTRLTVV.

The genes are TRBV29-1 and TRBJ1-1; D ambiguous. V was trimmed by 0 bases and J by 10 bases, leaving 12 bases between them. Germline V gene lookup returns CDR1 SQVTM and CDR2 ANQGSEA. The CDR3 consists of 12 residues. CDR3 loop: CSVEDQTGRAFF. The CDR3 DNA reads TGCAGCGTTGAAGATCAGACGGGAAGAGCTTTCTTT.

The genes are TRBV27 and TRBJ2-7, with TRBD1 matching over 7 bases. CDR1 is MNHEY, CDR2 SMNVEV, per germline (reference sequence). The length of the CDR3 is 15 residues. The ends lost 4 bases at V and 1 base at J; junction bases unmatched: 7. The CDR3 coding sequence is TGTGCCAGCAGTTCCCGACAGGGTATGTCCTACGAGCAGTACTTC. It specifies CASSSRQGMSYEQYF.

CDR3 nucleotide sequence: TGTGCCAGCAGCCCCCTTCGAGGGACAGGGGTATACGAGCAGTACTTC. Residues: CASSPLRGTGVYEQYF. The V gene is TRBV4-2, the J gene TRBJ2-7; TRBD1 matches at 10 bases. V was clipped by 4 bases and J by 4 bases; unmatched bases: 10. Germline V lookup: CDR1 LGHNA, CDR2 YNFKEQ. The CDR3 is 16 residues long.

This clone came up a few times. This chain links TRBV18 with TRBJ1-6; D is undetermined. The CDR3 contains 13 residues. The germline V and J ends were trimmed by 0 bases and 11 bases, with 8 bases remaining between them. The germline V gene encodes CDR1 KGHSH and CDR2 LQKENI. CDR3 in DNA: TGTGCCAGCTCACCACCGGGCGGGGCACCCCTCCACTTT. Translation gives CASSPPGGAPLHF.

The chain has TRBV18 and TRBJ1-3, with D unclear. The ends were cut back, 3 bases at V and 0 bases at J, with 9 bases in the middle. This CDR3 is 15 amino acids long. Germline V CDR1 and CDR2: KGHSH, LQKENI. In DNA form, the CDR3 reads TGTGCCAGCTCACCGGCGGCAGACTCTGGAAACACCATATATTTT. Its translation: CASSPAADSGNTIYF.

The genes are TRBV5-5 and TRBJ2-3; a weak D match, TRBD2 (5 bases). The V and J ends lost 0 bases and 2 bases respectively, with 7 bases between them. Germline CDR1 SGHKS, CDR2 YYEKEE (reference sequence). The CDR3 length is 14 residues. CDR3 nucleotides: TGTGCCAGCAGCTTGGAGAGGGACACAGATACGCAGTATTTT. It codes for CASSLERDTDTQYF.

The chain links TRBV7-3 to TRBJ2-7; TRBD2 aligns across 8 bases. The CDR3 is 13 residues long. Germline assignment: CDR1 SGHTA and CDR2 FQGTGA. With V trimmed by 5 bases and J by 7 bases, 7 bases remained unmatched. CDR3 region: CASSLLPGGEQYF. DNA of the CDR3: TGTGCCAGCAGCCTCCTCCCGGGAGGGGAGCAGTACTTC.

This chain uses TRBV30 with TRBJ2-5, with D hard to call. The V gene lost 2 bases and the J gene lost 4 bases, with 8 bases spanning the gap. The germline V gene encodes CDR1 GTSNPN and CDR2 SVGIG (reference sequence). This CDR3 has 12 amino acids. The CDR3 loop is CAWSFGGETQYF. The CDR3 DNA is TGTGCCTGGAGTTTTGGCGGAGAGACCCAGTACTTC. Full variable domain (rest looked up from reference TRBV30 and TRBJ2-5): SQTIHQWPATLVQPVGSPLSLECTVEGTSNPNLYWYRQAAGRGLQLLFYSVGIGQISSEVPQNLSASRPQDRQFILSSKKLLLSDSGFYLCAWSFGGETQYFGPGTRLLVL.

This sequence joins TRBV5-5 and TRBJ2-7; 8 positions match TRBD2. CDR3 length equals 17 residues. CDR1 and CDR2 from the germline V gene are SGHKS and YYEKEE (reference sequence). V lost 4 bases, J lost 3 bases, and 15 bases stayed unmatched. The CDR3: CASSLIMTTSGYYEQYF. CDR3 DNA: TGTGCCAGCAGCCTAATCATGACCACTAGCGGATACTACGAGCAGTACTTC.

This sequence joins TRBV29-1 and TRBJ2-7, with D maybe TRBD2 (7 bases). The CDR3 is 12 amino acids. Trimming removed 6 bases at V and 2 bases at J, with 11 bases between. Germline CDR1 is SQVTM and CDR2 is ANQGSEA. CDR3 sequence: CSVGEGAYEQYF. CDR3 nucleotide sequence: TGCAGCGTCGGGGAGGGGGCCTACGAGCAGTACTTC.

In this sample, this clone turned up a few times. The rearrangement uses TRBV4-1 and TRBJ2-5; 14 nucleotides align to TRBD2. With 4 bases clipped from V and 5 bases from J, the junction kept 9 bases outside the gene matches. Germline V gives CDR1 MGHRA, CDR2 YSYEKL. This CDR3 region has 17 residues. The CDR3 sequence: CASSLTGLAGGYETQYF. Here the CDR3 DNA reads TGCGCCAGCAGCCTTACCGGACTAGCGGGGGGTTATGAGACCCAGTACTTC.

This clone has only a few counts. This chain uses TRBV13 with TRBJ2-5, with 11 bases aligning to TRBD2. CDR1 and CDR2 from the germline V gene are PRHDT and FYEKMQ (reference sequence). There are 17 residues in the CDR3. The ends lost 2 bases at V and 4 bases at J; junction bases unmatched: 9. CDR3 protein: CASSLTVASGGIETQYF. CDR3 sequence (DNA): TGTGCCAGCAGCTTAACTGTGGCTAGCGGGGGGATAGAGACCCAGTACTTC.